Listed below are T cell receptor beta chains from one sample, sequenced in a study of blood T cell repertoires in COVID-19. Produced via immunoSEQ multiplex PCR; TCRdb's table is partial and in-frame only. The table includes fewer than 500,000 clones, roughly nine tenths detected once. The sequencing input was PBMCs or T cells enriched from blood (not recorded which). The source of these receptors is a woman in her late teens or twenties who had recovered from COVID-19. The CDR3 runs from the conserved cysteine through the conserved F or W. Fields, in order: D gene, V gene, J gene, clone size, CDR3 DNA, CDR3 protein. The D gene is left open where the match is weak. Rows give clone size only sometimes, using once, few, many, or a class for an expanded clone.

d_gene: NA; v_gene: TRBV28; j_gene: TRBJ1-6; abundance: NA; CDR3nt: TGTGCCAGCAGTTTAAGTAGCTCCTATAATTCACCCCTCCACTTT; CDR3aa: CASSLSSSYNSPLHF
d_gene: NA; v_gene: TRBV2; j_gene: TRBJ2-2; abundance: NA; CDR3nt: TGTGCCAGCAGTGCCGAGACAGGGAACACCGGGGAGCTGTTTTTT; CDR3aa: CASSAETGNTGELFF
d_gene: NA; v_gene: TRBV10-3; j_gene: TRBJ2-7; abundance: NA; CDR3nt: TGTGCCATCAGGGGGGCCGGTGGGGCTTGGTACGAGCAGTACTTC; CDR3aa: CAIRGAGGAWYEQYF
d_gene: NA; v_gene: TRBV15; j_gene: TRBJ2-7; abundance: NA; CDR3nt: TGTGCCACCAGCAGAGCCGGGGGCTCCTACGAGCAGTACTTC; CDR3aa: CATSRAGGSYEQYF
d_gene: NA; v_gene: TRBV2; j_gene: TRBJ2-5; abundance: NA; CDR3nt: TGTGCCAGCGAAATGGTACGAGTGGAGACCCAGTACTTC; CDR3aa: CASEMVRVETQYF
d_gene: NA; v_gene: TRBV3-1/TRBV3-2; j_gene: TRBJ2-1; abundance: NA; CDR3nt: TGTGCCAGCAGCCATGCCCAGGGTAATGAGCAGTTCTTC; CDR3aa: CASSHAQGNEQFF
d_gene: NA; v_gene: TRBV5-4; j_gene: TRBJ1-2; abundance: NA; CDR3nt: TGTGCCAGCAGCCTCGCGGGAAAGGATGGCTACACCTTC; CDR3aa: CASSLAGKDGYTF
d_gene: NA; v_gene: TRBV5-8; j_gene: TRBJ1-1; abundance: NA; CDR3nt: TGTGCCAGCAGCTCGGCGGGATCGGGGAGGTCAATGCACACTGAAGCTTTCTTT; CDR3aa: CASSSAGSGRSMHTEAFF
d_gene: NA; v_gene: TRBV10-3; j_gene: TRBJ2-5; abundance: NA; CDR3nt: TGTGCCATCAGTGGGGCCAGCCAAGAGACCCAGTACTTC; CDR3aa: CAISGASQETQYF
d_gene: NA; v_gene: TRBV28; j_gene: TRBJ1-2; abundance: NA; CDR3nt: TGTGCCAGTGGTATAGCGCCCGCTAACTATGGCTACACCTTC; CDR3aa: CASGIAPANYGYTF
d_gene: NA; v_gene: TRBV5-5; j_gene: TRBJ2-3; abundance: once; CDR3nt: TGTGCCAGCAGGAGGCCGATCACAGATACGCAGTATTTT; CDR3aa: CASRRPITDTQYF
d_gene: NA; v_gene: TRBV2; j_gene: TRBJ2-3; abundance: once; CDR3nt: TGTGCCGGCCAAGCGAGCACTTCTCGCACAGATACGCAGTATTTT; CDR3aa: CAGQASTSRTDTQYF
d_gene: NA; v_gene: TRBV3-1/TRBV3-2; j_gene: TRBJ2-3; abundance: NA; CDR3nt: TGTGCCAGCAGCCCCCTAGGCGATACGCAGTATTTT; CDR3aa: CASSPLGDTQYF
d_gene: TRBD1; v_gene: TRBV5-1; j_gene: TRBJ1-5; abundance: NA; CDR3nt: TGCGCCAGCAGCTTGGAGGGGGCTACTCATCAGCCCCAGCATTTT; CDR3aa: CASSLEGATHQPQHF
d_gene: TRBD2; v_gene: TRBV4-2; j_gene: TRBJ2-3; abundance: NA; CDR3nt: TGTGCCAGCAGCCGACTAGCGGGGAGCACAGATACGCAGTATTTT; CDR3aa: CASSRLAGSTDTQYF
d_gene: TRBD2; v_gene: TRBV4-1; j_gene: TRBJ2-1; abundance: NA; CDR3nt: TGCGCCAGCAGCCAAGAAGCGGCTAGCGGGGGGCCAGTGGGGTCGCAGTTCTTC; CDR3aa: CASSQEAASGGPVGSQFF
d_gene: TRBD1; v_gene: TRBV24-1; j_gene: TRBJ2-1; abundance: NA; CDR3nt: TGTGCCACCAGTGCTACACAGGGGCAGCAGTTCTTC; CDR3aa: CATSATQGQQFF
d_gene: TRBD2; v_gene: TRBV7-2; j_gene: TRBJ2-3; abundance: NA; CDR3nt: TGTGCCAGCAGCCCCCTAGCGGGATTCACAGATACGCAGTATTTT; CDR3aa: CASSPLAGFTDTQYF
d_gene: TRBD1; v_gene: TRBV2; j_gene: TRBJ1-2; abundance: NA; CDR3nt: TGTGCCAGCAGTCCCGTCCCGGGACAGGTCTCGAATGGCTACACCTTC; CDR3aa: CASSPVPGQVSNGYTF